One and the same sample provided the 23 T cell receptor beta chains below, sequenced in a study of human thymus T cells. Resections removed during corrective heart surgery provided the thymus tissue used. TCRdb's copy holds only in-frame clones and misses some; the assay was immunoSEQ multiplex PCR. The data show about 78,000 clones, just over 95% seen once. The sequencing sample was made of thymus tissue. Receptors originate from a boy under three years old with a congenital heart defect but otherwise immunologically healthy.

This chain links TRBV11-1 with TRBJ1-1, with 7 bases aligning to TRBD1. Germline V gene data show CDR1 as SGHAT and CDR2 as FQDESV (reference sequence). The V and J ends lost 1 base and 6 bases, in that order; junction bases with no gene match: 5. The CDR3 contains 14 residues. The CDR3 protein is CASSLVGGAAEAFF. As DNA, the CDR3 is TGTGCCAGCAGCTTAGTAGGGGGCGCGGCTGAAGCTTTCTTT.

This clone was recorded only once. CDR3 bases: TGTGCCAGCAGCCAGGAAGGGACTAGCTATTCACACAATGAGCAGTTCTTC. It translates to CASSQEGTSYSHNEQFF. This chain links TRBV16 with TRBJ2-1; TRBD2 aligns across 9 bases. V lost 3 bases, J lost 5 bases, and 11 bases stayed unmatched. CDR1 is KGHSY and CDR2 is FQNENV in the germline V gene. This CDR3 spans 17 amino acids.

Regarding this clone: Distinct nucleotide sequences in the sample also encode this CDR3. The rearrangement links TRBV18 to TRBJ2-6; no clear D gene. Germline V gives CDR1 KGHSH, CDR2 LQKENI. V lost 2 bases, J lost 0 bases, and 2 bases lay in between. The CDR3 extends over 14 amino acids. The CDR3 DNA reads as TGTGCCAGCTCACCAAGCTCTGGGGCCAACGTCCTGACTTTC. Translation: CASSPSSGANVLTF.

The chain carries TRBV5-1 and TRBJ2-3, with 7 bases matching TRBD2. Germline V gene data show CDR1 as SGHRS and CDR2 as YFSETQ. CDR3 length: 15 amino acids. The V gene end was trimmed by 4 bases and the J gene end by 4 bases; junction bases not matched to a gene: 9. The CDR3 bases are TGCGCCAGCAGCCCGCGGGGGACCCAACCAGATACGCAGTATTTT. Translating it yields CASSPRGTQPDTQYF.

The rearrangement links TRBV2 to TRBJ1-2; TRBD1 might be the D (6 bases). This CDR3 is built from 14 residues. Germline V lookup: CDR1 SNHLY, CDR2 FYNNEI. Trimming shortened V by 8 bases and J by 3 bases, and 16 bases separated the two germline ends. CDR3 sequence (DNA): TGTGCCAGCCGAAACCCGGACAGTGACTATGGCTACACCTTC. It translates to CASRNPDSDYGYTF.

The chain links TRBV5-1 to TRBJ1-2; no reliable D call. From germline, CDR1 is SGHRS and CDR2 YFSETQ. Trimming left V 0 bases short and J 0 bases short, with 6 bases between. CDR3 length: 14 residues. This chain's CDR3 is CASSLDGSNYGYTF. CDR3 in DNA: TGCGCCAGCAGCTTGGACGGATCTAACTATGGCTACACCTTC. The complete variable domain, with remaining parts taken from reference TRBV5-1 and TRBJ1-2, reads KAGVTQTPRYLIKTRGQQVTLSCSPISGHRSVSWYQQTPGQGLQFLFEYFSETQRNKGNFPGRFSGRQFSNSRSEMNVSTLELGDSALYLCASSLDGSNYGYTFGSGTRLTVV.

The chain employs TRBV6-1 and TRBJ1-1; D not resolved. The CDR3 is 12 amino acids. Germline values: CDR1 MNHNS, CDR2 SASEGT. V lost 2 bases and J lost 5, with 6 bases in between. CDR3 in amino acids: CASSELATEAFF. The CDR3 region has the DNA TGTGCCAGCAGTGAATTGGCTACTGAAGCTTTCTTT.

The CDR3 spells CASSLDSWRGQTNYGYTF. For the CDR3, the DNA is TGTGCCAGCAGCTTAGATTCCTGGAGGGGACAGACAAACTATGGCTACACCTTC. The genes are TRBV11-3 and TRBJ1-2; 7 bases match TRBD1. CDR3 length equals 18 residues. V dropped 0 bases and J dropped 2; count of bases not matched to a gene: 12. The V gene's germline CDR1 is SGHNT and CDR2 YENEEA.

The chain carries TRBV6-5 and TRBJ1-1, with D perhaps TRBD1 (6 bases). Germline assignment: CDR1 MNHEY and CDR2 SVGAGI. V was pared by 6 bases and J by 4 bases, with 18 bases between. The CDR3 is made up of 15 amino acids. The CDR3 sequence: CASSHGGGGATEAFF. The CDR3 nucleotides are TGTGCCAGCAGCCACGGGGGAGGGGGGGCCACTGAAGCTTTCTTT.

The gene calls are TRBV5-6 and TRBJ2-2; D gene uncertain. The germline V gene has CDR1 SGHDT and CDR2 YYEEEE. Trimming stripped 0 bases from V and 2 bases from J, with 8 bases between. This CDR3 spans 15 amino acids. The CDR3 DNA is TGTGCCAGCAGCTTGGGCGGACGAAACACCGGGGAGCTGTTTTTT. This gives the protein CASSLGGRNTGELFF.

V is TRBV11-1 and J is TRBJ2-3; no definite D call. V lost 0 bases, J lost 2 bases, and 15 bases lay in between. The germline CDR1 and CDR2 sequences are SGHAT and FQDESV (reference sequence). This CDR3 region has 17 residues. CDR3 DNA sequence: TGTGCCAGCAGCTTAGCAGATTACCGGCGGTACACAGATACGCAGTATTTT. This encodes CASSLADYRRYTDTQYF.

Points on this clone: One end of the junction does not line up with germline, which may come from a read error. The rearrangement uses TRBV5-1 and TRBJ2-7, with D possibly matching TRBD2 (6 bases). This CDR3 has 13 residues. Germline CDR1 is SGHRS and CDR2 is YFSETQ. The CDR3 sequence: CASRLRERDEQYF. The CDR3 DNA follows: TGCGCCAGCCGCTTGCGGGAAAGGGACGAGCAGTACTTC.

The table lists this clone with a count of one. V is TRBV19 and J is TRBJ1-2; 7 nucleotides align to TRBD1. The length of the CDR3 is 20 residues. Germline V gives CDR1 LNHDA, CDR2 SQIVND (reference sequence). The J segment lost 0 bases and the V segment lost 6 bases, leaving 22 bases of the junction unmatched. The CDR3 region is CASSIRTGGPGRESNYGYTF. Written as DNA, the CDR3 is TGTGCCAGTAGCATCAGGACAGGAGGCCCCGGGCGGGAGTCTAACTATGGCTACACCTTC.

This sequence joins TRBV6-5 and TRBJ2-1; 10 bases line up with TRBD1. V lost 2 bases to trimming and J lost 6 bases; unmatched junction nucleotides: 4. From germline, CDR1 is MNHEY and CDR2 SVGAGI. The CDR3 consists of 15 residues. CDR3 loop: CASSYGTGEANEQFF. The CDR3 coding sequence is TGTGCCAGCAGTTACGGGACAGGGGAGGCCAATGAGCAGTTCTTC.

V is TRBV6-1 and J is TRBJ1-1; perhaps TRBD1 as D (5 bases). The CDR3 consists of 13 residues. CDR1 and CDR2 (germline): MNHNS, SASEGT. V gave up 6 bases and J gave up 1 base, with 9 bases separating them. This CDR3 reads CASRRGGNTEAFF. The CDR3 DNA sequence: TGTGCCAGCAGGAGGGGTGGGAACACTGAAGCTTTCTTT.

The CDR3 DNA sequence: TGTGCCAGCAGTTTTTTAGAGACCCGGCAGGGGGCTACCTACGAGCAGTACTTC. This codes for CASSFLETRQGATYEQYF. The chain combines TRBV28 with TRBJ2-7, with 8 bases fitting TRBD1. This CDR3 has 18 residues. From germline, CDR1 is MDHEN and CDR2 SYDVKM. The V segment lost 3 bases and the J segment 2 bases; nucleotides outside the gene matches: 15.

This chain links TRBV30 with TRBJ2-3; TRBD2 matches 7 bases. Germline V gene lookup returns CDR1 GTSNPN and CDR2 SVGIG (reference sequence). V trimming: 0 bases; J trimming: 3 bases; junction bases outside the gene matches: 6. There are 15 residues in the CDR3. The CDR3 region is CAWSVGWGGTDTQYF. The CDR3 nucleotides are TGTGCCTGGAGTGTAGGGTGGGGGGGAACAGATACGCAGTATTTT.

The chain recombines TRBV6-4 with TRBJ2-7; the D gene is possibly TRBD2 (6 bases). Germline-derived CDR1 and CDR2 are MRHNA and SNTAGT. The CDR3 loop spans 14 amino acids. V was trimmed by 0 bases and J by 3 bases, leaving 9 bases between them. The DNA for the CDR3 is TGTGCCAGCAGTGACTCGGGACTCTACTACGAGCAGTACTTC. It specifies CASSDSGLYYEQYF.

The CDR3 bases are TGCGCCAGCAGCCAAGGACAGGGCTGCGAGCAGTACTTC. Amino acids: CASSQGQGCEQYF. The V gene is TRBV5-1, the J gene TRBJ2-7; 8 nucleotides agree with TRBD1. The CDR3 totals 13 residues. The germline CDR1 and CDR2 sequences are SGHRS and YFSETQ. Germline trimming cut 4 bases from V and 6 bases from J; bases unmatched to any gene: 6. The whole variable domain, remainder taken from reference TRBV5-1 and TRBJ2-7, is KAGVTQTPRYLIKTRGQQVTLSCSPISGHRSVSWYQQTPGQGLQFLFEYFSETQRNKGNFPGRFSGRQFSNSRSEMNVSTLELGDSALYLCASSQGQGCEQYFGPGTRLTVT.

The V call is TRBV28, the J call TRBJ2-5; 8 bases are a match to TRBD2. CDR1 MDHEN and CDR2 SYDVKM come from the germline V gene. The CDR3 loop spans 15 amino acids. V was pared by 6 bases and J by 5 bases, with 11 bases of the junction left unmatched. Here the CDR3 reads CASRAASGSGETQYF. CDR3 DNA sequence: TGTGCCAGCAGGGCCGCGAGCGGGAGCGGTGAGACCCAGTACTTC.

V and J are TRBV11-3 and TRBJ2-5, with TRBD2 as a possible D gene (5 bases). Trimming took off 5 bases at V and 5 bases at J, with 18 bases between the two ends. The V gene's germline CDR1 is SGHNT and CDR2 YENEEA. This CDR3 contains 15 residues. As DNA, the CDR3 is TGTGCCAGCAGCGACGGACTGACCCCCCATGAGACCCAGTACTTC. This codes for CASSDGLTPHETQYF.

The CDR3 DNA sequence: TGTGCCATCAGGGGGGGACTAGCGGGTACAGATACGCAGTATTTT. Translation gives CAIRGGLAGTDTQYF. The J gene is TRBJ2-3, the V gene TRBV10-3; 12 bases align to TRBD2. The CDR3 sequence is 15 residues long. With V trimmed by 6 bases and J by 3 bases, 4 bases remained unmatched. Germline V CDR1 and CDR2: ENHRY, SYGVKD.

In this sample, this clone turned up once. This CDR3 is CASSFITPSGRATDTQYF. DNA for the CDR3: TGTGCCAGCAGTTTTATTACTCCGAGCGGGAGAGCCACCGATACGCAGTATTTT. The rearrangement uses TRBV27 and TRBJ2-3; TRBD2 aligns across 8 bases. Germline trimming cut 3 bases from V and 6 bases from J; bases unmatched to any gene: 17. Germline V gives CDR1 MNHEY, CDR2 SMNVEV (reference sequence). This CDR3 region has 18 residues.